The source of this T cell receptor beta chain is a study of beta chain features in type 1 diabetes. Overall study: No age, gender or cell yield differences were seen between patients and healthy donors. Study-level points and caveats: Shorter TCRB CDR3s, moderately but significantly so, marked every one of the four CD4+ subsets in Type 1 diabetes patients. Individuals with type 1 diabetes displayed fewer insertions and more deletions at VDJ junctions. The question left open here concerned HLA type influencing TCRB rearrangement.

In regard to this clone: Antigen unknown.

Per germline, CDR1 MNHEY and CDR2 SMNVEV (reference sequence). Germline trimming cut 5 bases from V and 1 base from J; bases unmatched to any gene: 7. The CDR3 extends over 16 amino acids. Expressed TCRB transcripts were sequenced because the isolated RNA had all been reverse transcribed beforehand. Assay used: immunoSEQ multiplex PCR; TCRdb lists only in-frame clones, some missing. The table has more than 300,000 clones, 7% to 10% seen once. Purity above 95% was achieved in all sorted populations. The chain recombines TRBV27 with TRBJ2-3; 9 bases are a match to TRBD1. The sequenced material came from central memory CD4+ T cells from blood. This clonotype was sampled from a man aged 25-40 years with type 1 diabetes. Written as DNA, the CDR3 is TGTGCCAGCAGTAAACTTCGGACAGGGGGCACAGATACGCAGTATTTT. It yields the protein CASSKLRTGGTDTQYF.